A selection of T cell receptor beta chains follows, all from one sample in a study of shared clonotypes between healthy human individuals. Measured with immunoSEQ multiplex PCR; TCRdb has only the in-frame clones, and not every one. The table records over a million clones, roughly 96% of them present only once. The sample was naive CD4+ T cells sorted from blood. These receptor sequences come from a man aged 25 to 40 in good health. Both conserved end residues are part of each CDR3. The D gene is left open where the match is weak. Only part of the rows carry a size: once, few, many, or a class if the clone is expanded.

d_call	clone_size	v_call	j_call	cdr3_nt	cdr3_aa
NA	NA	TRBV5-6	TRBJ2-6	TGTGCCAGCAGCTTTCCCAGAAGAGGGCAGGCTGGGGCCAACGTCCTGACTTTC	CASSFPRRGQAGANVLTF
NA	NA	TRBV19	TRBJ2-7	TGTGCCAGTAGTGACCCCTCTATCTCCTACGAGCAGTACTTC	CASSDPSISYEQYF
NA	once	TRBV5-4	TRBJ1-3	TGTGCCAGCAGCTTGCGCGGATTCTCTGGAAACACCATATATTTT	CASSLRGFSGNTIYF
NA	few	TRBV19	TRBJ1-2	TGTGCCAGTAGTGCCCAGCCCGTCTATGGCTACACCTTC	CASSAQPVYGYTF
NA	once	TRBV19	TRBJ2-2	TGTGCCAGTAGTATAGATCGGAGAAGGAACGGGGAGCTGTTTTTT	CASSIDRRRNGELFF
NA	NA	TRBV7-9	TRBJ2-2	TGTGCCAGCAGCCTCTCGGGGGGCGCGGCCGGGGAGCTGTTTTTT	CASSLSGGAAGELFF
TRBD2	NA	TRBV9	TRBJ2-7	TGTGCCAGCAGCGTAGCCCCGATCGGGCGGGAGAGCGGCGAGCAGTACTTC	CASSVAPIGRESGEQYF
TRBD1	NA	TRBV2	TRBJ1-4	TGTGCCAGCCTCTCCGGACAGGGACCAAATGGCAAACTGTTTTTT	CASLSGQGPNGKLFF
NA	NA	TRBV10-1	TRBJ1-4	TGCGCCAGCAGTGAGTCTGGCAGGGCTAATGAAAAACTGTTTTTT	CASSESGRANEKLFF
TRBD1	NA	TRBV5-1	TRBJ1-5	TGCGCCAGCAGCATGGGACAGGGGCCCAATCAGCCCCAGCATTTT	CASSMGQGPNQPQHF
NA	NA	TRBV7-6	TRBJ2-5	TGTGCCAGCAGCTTAGGGACTGGGAAAGAAGAGACCCAGTACTTC	CASSLGTGKEETQYF
TRBD2	NA	TRBV28	TRBJ2-7	TGTGCCAGCCGGACTAGCGGGAGGGGTTACGAGCAGTACTTC	CASRTSGRGYEQYF
NA	NA	TRBV7-9	TRBJ2-7	TGTGCCAGCAGCTTGGTTACAGACCTGAGCGAGCAGTACTTC	CASSLVTDLSEQYF
NA	once	TRBV5-1	TRBJ2-2	TGCGCCAGCAGCTTACCGGGACTCAGCACCGGGGAGCTGTTTTTT	CASSLPGLSTGELFF
TRBD2	NA	TRBV9	TRBJ2-1	TGTGCCAGCAGCTCAGCGGGAGAGGGTGAGCAGTTCTTC	CASSSAGEGEQFF
TRBD2	NA	TRBV7-2	TRBJ2-3	TGTGCCAGCAGATCCCGGACTAGCGGGAACACAGATACGCAGTATTTT	CASRSRTSGNTDTQYF
TRBD1	NA	TRBV7-9	TRBJ2-3	TGTGCCAGCAGGCGGACAGGGGATCTGTTTTTGACAGATACGCAGTATTTT	CASRRTGDLFLTDTQYF
TRBD1	NA	TRBV5-3	TRBJ2-3	TGTGCCAGAAGCTTGCGACAGGGAGGCACAGATACGCAGTATTTT	CARSLRQGGTDTQYF
NA	NA	TRBV29-1	TRBJ2-1	TGCAGCGTCCCTTTTGGCAATGAGCAGTTCTTC	CSVPFGNEQFF
TRBD2	NA	TRBV29-1	TRBJ2-3	TGCAGCGTTGGACTAGCGGGAGTCCAAGATACGCAGTATTTT	CSVGLAGVQDTQYF
NA	NA	TRBV19	TRBJ1-2	TGTGCCAGTAGTATAGTCCTCGGCAGGGTGAACTATGGCTACACCTTC	CASSIVLGRVNYGYTF
TRBD2	once	TRBV6-1	TRBJ2-1	TGTGCCAGCAGGGGGGACTACTATGAGCAGTTCTTC	CASRGDYYEQFF
TRBD2	NA	TRBV30	TRBJ2-1	TGTGCCTGGAGTTCCCTAGCGGGCTCCTACAATGAGCAGTTCTTC	CAWSSLAGSYNEQFF
TRBD2	NA	TRBV2	TRBJ2-1	TGTGCCAGCAGTCTAAGGACTAGCGGCCGACTGAATGAGCAGTTCTTC	CASSLRTSGRLNEQFF
TRBD2	NA	TRBV5-1	TRBJ2-1	TGCGCCAGCAGCTCTGGACTAGCATCCAATGAGCAGTTCTTC	CASSSGLASNEQFF
NA	NA	TRBV5-1	TRBJ2-7	TGCGCCAGCAGCCCACAGGGCTGGGAAAGGTCTAACTACGAGCAGTACTTC	CASSPQGWERSNYEQYF
TRBD1	NA	TRBV28	TRBJ2-7	TGTGCCAGCAGTTCCGGGACAGGGGCCTACGAGCAGTACTTC	CASSSGTGAYEQYF
TRBD1	NA	TRBV28	TRBJ1-5	TGTGCCAGCAGTGGGGACAGGGGGATCAATCAGCCCCAGCATTTT	CASSGDRGINQPQHF
NA	NA	TRBV9	TRBJ2-2	TGTGCCAGCAGCGTGACCGGGGAGAACCGGGAGCTGTTTTTT	CASSVTGENRELFF
TRBD1	once	TRBV7-9	TRBJ2-7	TGTGCCAGCAGCTTAGCCAACAATCCGGGACAGGGGGCGAGTGAGCAGTACTTC	CASSLANNPGQGASEQYF
TRBD2	NA	TRBV7-9	TRBJ2-5	TGTGCCAGCAGCTTAGGTCTAGCGGGACCAAGGAGAGAGACCCAGTACTTC	CASSLGLAGPRRETQYF
NA	NA	TRBV7-3	TRBJ2-2	TGTGCCAGCAGCCCAAGGGGGACATCAAACACCGGGGAGCTGTTTTTT	CASSPRGTSNTGELFF
NA	NA	TRBV7-2	TRBJ1-5	TGTGCCAGCAGCTTAGGAGGGGCCGTCAATCAGCCCCAGCATTTT	CASSLGGAVNQPQHF
NA	NA	TRBV5-6	TRBJ2-1	TGTGCCAGCAGCTTGCCGGGACGGCACAATGAGCAGTTCTTC	CASSLPGRHNEQFF
NA	NA	TRBV4-2	TRBJ2-5	TGTGCCAGCAGCCAAGAAAAAGGACAGTACCAAGAGACCCAGTACTTC	CASSQEKGQYQETQYF
TRBD1	NA	TRBV6-5	TRBJ2-1	TGTGCCAGCAGTCACCGGGACAGGGCACCCTCACGGCAGTTCTTC	CASSHRDRAPSRQFF
TRBD2	NA	TRBV18	TRBJ2-1	TGTGCCAGCTCACTGACCTTAGCGGGAGCCTACAATGAGCAGTTCTTC	CASSLTLAGAYNEQFF
TRBD2	NA	TRBV4-1	TRBJ2-7	TGCGCCAGCAGCCAAACTAGCGGGAATAGCTACGAGCAGTACTTC	CASSQTSGNSYEQYF
TRBD1	NA	TRBV6-1	TRBJ2-7	TGTGCCAGCAGTGCCCTTCCGGGACAGGGGGGGAACGAGCAGTACTTC	CASSALPGQGGNEQYF
NA	NA	TRBV29-1	TRBJ2-5	TGCAGCGTTGTGTCTCGTCAAGAGACCCAGTACTTC	CSVVSRQETQYF
NA	NA	TRBV15	TRBJ2-7	TGTGCCACCAGCAGAGATTTTACAGGTAGTTCCTACGAGCAGTACTTC	CATSRDFTGSSYEQYF
NA	NA	TRBV10-3	TRBJ2-7	TGTGCCATCAGCCAGAGTCGGGGGCCAAAGCCCTCCTACGAGCAGTACTTC	CAISQSRGPKPSYEQYF
NA	NA	TRBV7-9	TRBJ2-7	TGTGCCAGCCAGAGGACTGGGTCCTACGAGCAGTACTTC	CASQRTGSYEQYF
NA	NA	TRBV9	TRBJ2-2	TGTGCCAGCAGCGTAGCGGGCAGGGGGAACACCGGGGAGCTGTTTTTT	CASSVAGRGNTGELFF
TRBD1	NA	TRBV19	TRBJ1-2	TGTGCCAGTAGTATCGGACAGGCGGAGTACTATGGCTACACCTTC	CASSIGQAEYYGYTF
NA	NA	TRBV7-8	TRBJ2-2	TGTGCCAGCAGCTTAGTAGCACCTACCGGGGAGCTGTTTTTT	CASSLVAPTGELFF
NA	NA	TRBV19	TRBJ1-5	TGTGCCAGTAGGTCCGATCAGGTGGGCAATCAGCCCCAGCATTTT	CASRSDQVGNQPQHF